This TCR beta chain was sequenced in a study of T cell responses to AZD1222 COVID-19 vaccine. J lost 2 bases, V lost 1 base, and 8 bases had no gene match. The CDR3 extends over 17 amino acids. Germline-derived CDR1 and CDR2 are SGHRS and YFSETQ. Libraries were prepared by immunoSEQ multiplex PCR; TCRdb keeps only in-frame clonotypes and omits some of them. The table shows approximately 120,000 clones, with more than 70% occurring only once. This material consisted of peripheral blood, taken 28 days after the second AZD1222 dose. The chain uses TRBV5-1 and TRBJ1-1; 10 nucleotides line up with TRBD1. The clonotype was recovered from an adult who received the AZD1222 COVID-19 vaccine. CDR3 loop: CASSLFGTGDLNTEAFF. Here the CDR3 DNA reads TGCGCCAGCAGCTTGTTTGGGACAGGGGACCTAAACACTGAAGCTTTCTTT.